The rows below give T cell receptor beta chains drawn from one sample of a study of neoadjuvant anti-PD-1 for oral cavity cancer. Generated by immunoSEQ multiplex PCR, the TCRdb table keeps only in-frame clones and is missing some. The table includes fewer than 90,000 clones, 84% detected once. The input for sequencing was PBMCs, taken before nivolumab (anti-PD-1) treatment. These receptors originate from a person aged 35-80 years with oral cavity squamous cell carcinoma. The CDR3 runs from the conserved cysteine through the conserved F or W. Fields, in order: clone size, V gene, J gene, D gene, CDR3 length, CDR3 protein, CDR3 DNA. A D gene is named only where the DNA matches it firmly. Rows may omit the clone size; those that give it use once, few, many or a size class.

-	TRBV5-1	TRBJ2-5	-	12	CASSLNQETQYF	TGCGCCAGCAGCTTGAACCAGGAGACCCAGTACTTC
-	TRBV30	TRBJ1-5	TRBD1	15	CAWNNMGQGDQPQHF	TGTGCCTGGAATAACATGGGACAGGGGGATCAGCCCCAGCATTTT
once	TRBV2	TRBJ2-1	-	15	CASRNRDTFTNEQFF	TGTGCCAGCAGGAACCGGGACACGTTCACCAATGAGCAGTTCTTC
few	TRBV28	TRBJ1-2	-	13	CASSFRQIYGYTF	TGTGCCAGCAGCTTCAGACAGATCTATGGCTACACCTTC
-	TRBV6-5	TRBJ2-7	-	13	CATQSGPSYEQYF	TGTGCCACCCAGTCAGGGCCTTCCTACGAGCAGTACTTC
-	TRBV27	TRBJ2-6	-	17	CASRPADSSSGANVLTF	TGTGCCAGCAGACCCGCGGACAGCAGCTCTGGGGCCAACGTCCTGACTTTC
-	TRBV7-9	TRBJ2-2	-	14	CASTLGGNTGELFF	TGTGCCAGCACCCTAGGAGGAAACACCGGGGAGCTGTTTTTT
-	TRBV6-6	TRBJ2-7	TRBD2	16	CASSYPAAGGYDEQYF	TGTGCCAGCAGTTATCCCGCAGCGGGAGGTTACGACGAGCAGTACTTC
-	TRBV19	TRBJ2-7	TRBD2	16	CASSPGTSGRPNEQYF	TGTGCCAGTAGTCCGGGGACTAGCGGTAGACCCAACGAGCAGTACTTC
-	TRBV5-1	TRBJ1-1	TRBD1	15	CASSLDGQGNTEAFF	TGCGCCAGCAGCTTGGATGGACAGGGGAACACTGAAGCTTTCTTT